A single sample is the source of the 4 T cell receptor beta chains below, sequenced in a study of T cell repertoires in cytomegalovirus infection. TCRdb passed the reads through MiXCR, listing each CDR3 protein once. The data contain some 800,000 distinct CDR3 sequences, 30% to 35% of them singletons. No antigen is known for these receptors. Material: cultured CD8+ T cells from PBMCs, obtained from culture after CMV antigen stimulation. These receptors all come from a human donor in good health (CMV status not recorded). Some clones in this sample may be carry-over from other donors' samples.

The chain is built from TRBV7-9 and TRBJ2-7; a possible D gene is TRBD2 (6 bases). Trimming shortened V by 5 bases and J by 2 bases, and 13 bases separated the two germline ends. The length of the CDR3 is 14 residues. From germline, CDR1 is SEHNR and CDR2 FQNEAQ (reference sequence). This CDR3 reads CASSVPGLPYEQYF. CDR3 bases: TGTGCCAGCAGCGTCCCGGGACTCCCCTACGAGCAGTACTTC. Combining the CDR3 with reference TRBV7-9 and TRBJ2-7 gives the whole variable domain DTGVSQNPRHKITKRGQNVTFRCDPISEHNRLYWYRQTLGQGPEFLTYFQNEAQLEKSRLLSDRFSAERPKGSFSTLEIQRTEQGDSAMYLCASSVPGLPYEQYFGPGTRLTVT.

V usage is TRBV7-9 and J usage is TRBJ2-3; possible D gene TRBD1, 6 bases. V shed 1 base and J shed 4 bases, with 15 bases lying between them. Germline V gene sequence: CDR1 SEHNR, CDR2 FQNEAQ (reference sequence). This CDR3 contains 16 residues. CDR3 protein: CASSLVRDRRADTQYF. The CDR3, as DNA: TGTGCCAGCAGCTTAGTCCGTGACAGGCGAGCAGATACGCAGTATTTT.

In its sample, this clonotype was seen a few times. The V and J genes are TRBV5-1 and TRBJ2-6; 7 bases map to TRBD1. CDR3 length: 19 amino acids. The germline gives CDR1 SGHRS, CDR2 YFSETQ. Trimming at V came to 0 bases and at J to 0 bases, leaving 9 bases not matched to a gene. The CDR3 coding sequence is TGCGCCAGCAGCTTGGTTTCCGGGACAGACTTCTCTGGGGCCAACGTCCTGACTTTC. Translating gives CASSLVSGTDFSGANVLTF.

This clonotype has ten or more counts. The V and J genes are TRBV7-2 and TRBJ2-7, with TRBD2 matching 8 bases. Per germline, CDR1 SGHTA and CDR2 FQGNSA. The CDR3 runs 15 residues. V was pared by 2 bases and J by 3 bases, with 6 bases of the junction left unmatched. The chain's CDR3 is CASSLTAGGLYEQYV. The CDR3 nucleotides are TGTGCCAGCAGCTTAACGGCGGGGGGACTCTACGAGCAGTACGTC.